Listed here are 20 T cell receptor beta chains from one sample, sequenced in a study of T cell repertoires in aging, cancer and after chemotherapy. A mixed TRB-A/B primer pool amplified rearranged TRB by multiplex touch-down PCR. TCRdb passed the multiplex PCR reads through MiXCR, listing each CDR3 protein once. The table has 10,000 to 15,000 distinct CDR3 sequences, roughly a quarter seen once. Peripheral blood genomic DNA, not sorted cells or RNA, was the template. The sample was blood. Receptors were obtained from a human donor with a blood cancer.

By sample share, this clonotype is medium-sized (0.01 to 0.1%). The chain combines TRBV19 with TRBJ1-2; D is perhaps TRBD1 (6 bases). The germline gives CDR1 LNHDA, CDR2 SQIVND (reference sequence). V lost 11 bases and J 8 bases, leaving 21 bases between the germline ends. This CDR3 region has 13 residues. The DNA for the CDR3 is TGTGCCTTTTCCAGGGGTGAAGTGCGCGGCTACACCTTC. It specifies CAFSRGEVRGYTF.

By share of the sample, this clonotype is medium-sized. The genes are TRBV11-1 and TRBJ2-5, with D unresolved. Germline-derived CDR1 and CDR2 are SGHAT and FQDESV (reference sequence). The CDR3 consists of 13 residues. The V end was cut by 5 bases, the J end by 0 bases, with 7 bases between. For the CDR3, the DNA is TGTGCCAGCAGCCTAAGCGACCAAGAGACCCAGTACTTC. It yields the protein CASSLSDQETQYF.

This clonotype was observed a few times. The chain employs TRBV4-3 and TRBJ2-5; D gene unclear. There are 16 residues in the CDR3. V lost 0 bases, J lost 5 bases, and 16 bases lay in between. CDR1 and CDR2 (germline): LGHNA, YSLEER. Here the CDR3 DNA reads TGCGCCAGCAGCCAAGAGAATATCGGACGGTTTGAGACCCAGTACTTC. It yields the protein CASSQENIGRFETQYF.

The genes are TRBV6-5 and TRBJ2-7; 10 positions agree with TRBD1. V gave up 6 bases and J gave up 2 bases; unmatched junction bases: 4. The CDR3 runs to 14 residues. Germline V lookup: CDR1 MNHEY, CDR2 SVGAGI. CDR3 DNA: TGTGCCAGCAGCGCCGGGACAGGGGCCTACGAGCAGTACGTC. It codes for CASSAGTGAYEQYV.

V is TRBV4-3 and J is TRBJ2-2; unclear D gene. Deletions cut 6 bases from V and 5 bases from J, with 13 bases between. This CDR3 spans 14 amino acids. In germline, CDR1 is LGHNA, CDR2 YSLEER. CDR3 amino acids: CASSEVLYTGELFF. The CDR3 DNA is TGCGCCAGCAGTGAGGTACTCTATACCGGGGAGCTGTTTTTT.

The chain joins TRBV7-2 to TRBJ1-6; 7 bases are shared with TRBD1. The V segment lost 4 bases and the J segment 5 bases; nucleotides outside the gene matches: 8. Germline V gene sequence: CDR1 SGHTA, CDR2 FQGNSA. There are 16 residues in the CDR3. The CDR3 sequence is CASSSDREVDNSPLHF. DNA of the CDR3: TGTGCCAGCAGCTCAGACAGGGAGGTCGATAATTCACCCCTCCACTTT.

This chain links TRBV24-1 with TRBJ1-3; D unclear. Germline assignment: CDR1 KGHDR and CDR2 SFDVKD. This CDR3 has 11 amino acids. V was trimmed by 12 bases and J by 4 bases, leaving 9 bases between them. CDR3 region: CAAGVGNTIYF. In DNA form, the CDR3 reads TGTGCCGCCGGGGTGGGAAACACCATATATTTT.

This clonotype was seen more than once but under ten times. This chain joins TRBV20-1 and TRBJ2-5; 9 positions match TRBD2. The CDR3 spans 14 residues. CDR1 and CDR2 (germline): DFQATT, SNEGSKA (reference sequence). Unmatched junction bases numbered 1, after V lost 1 base and J lost 1 base. This chain's CDR3 is CSARVAGAQETQYF. CDR3 nucleotides: TGCAGTGCTAGAGTAGCGGGGGCCCAAGAGACCCAGTACTTC.

The rearrangement joins TRBV5-1 to TRBJ2-5, with D tentatively TRBD1 (6 bases). V was clipped by 4 bases and J by 1 base, with 14 bases between them. The CDR3 has 15 residues. Germline lookup yields CDR1 SGHRS and CDR2 YFSETQ. This chain's CDR3 is CASSARTVSQETQYF. CDR3 nucleotides: TGCGCCAGCAGCGCGAGGACAGTTAGCCAAGAGACCCAGTACTTC.

V usage is TRBV20-1 and J usage is TRBJ2-1; 10 nucleotides align to TRBD2. In germline, CDR1 is DFQATT, CDR2 SNEGSKA (reference sequence). The CDR3 has 17 amino acids. The J segment lost 0 bases and the V segment lost 6 bases, leaving 11 bases of the junction unmatched. The CDR3 region has the DNA TGCAGTGCGGAAGAGGTAGGGACTAGCGCCTCCTACAATGAGCAGTTCTTC. This codes for CSAEEVGTSASYNEQFF.

At least ten counts were recorded for this clonotype. The chain uses TRBV30 and TRBJ1-1; 10 bases line up with TRBD1. This CDR3 contains 14 residues. V gave up 5 bases and J gave up 6 bases; unmatched junction bases: 9. CDR1 is GTSNPN, CDR2 SVGIG, per germline (reference sequence). This CDR3 is CAWAGDRGSAEAFF. The CDR3 DNA is TGTGCCTGGGCTGGGGACAGGGGATCGGCTGAAGCTTTCTTT.

By share of the sample, this clonotype is medium-sized (0.01 to 0.1%). This chain joins TRBV30 and TRBJ2-2; possible D gene TRBD2, 6 bases. V shed 1 base and J shed 4 bases, with 13 bases lying between them. Germline V CDR1 and CDR2: GTSNPN, SVGIG (reference sequence). This CDR3 region has 15 residues. The DNA of the CDR3 is TGTGCCTGGAGTGGAGGAGGGGTAGGCACCGGGGAGCTGTTTTTT. Translating gives CAWSGGGVGTGELFF.

By its share, this clonotype is medium-sized. The chain employs TRBV30 and TRBJ2-3; no clear D. The CDR3 is 15 residues long. The germline V and J ends were trimmed by 2 bases and 2 bases, with 14 bases remaining between them. CDR1 and CDR2 (germline): GTSNPN, SVGIG (reference sequence). Written as DNA, the CDR3 is TGTGCCTGGAGTAGTCCAGATTTGCACACAGATACGCAGTATTTT. Residues: CAWSSPDLHTDTQYF.

A note on this clonotype: A much larger clone differs by one base, so this may be a read error. J is TRBJ1-2 and V is TRBV19; the D gene is possibly TRBD1 (5 bases). CDR3 length equals 12 residues. From germline, CDR1 is LNHDA and CDR2 SQIVND (reference sequence). CDR3 DNA sequence: TGTGCCAGTACCCCAGGGTTCTATGGCCACACCTTC. It encodes CASTPGFYGHTF.

This clonotype turned up a few times. V and J are TRBV18 and TRBJ1-3; D remains ambiguous. CDR1 is KGHSH and CDR2 is LQKENI in the germline V gene. There are 15 residues in the CDR3. The V end was cut by 3 bases, the J end by 8 bases, with 17 bases between. The CDR3 DNA is TGTGCCAGCTCACCCCAGTGGGGAACCTGGGACACCATATATTTT. This sequence encodes CASSPQWGTWDTIYF.

This clonotype was recorded many times. This chain uses TRBV6-5 with TRBJ2-1; D not resolved. The CDR3 has 14 residues. Trimming pared 0 bases from V and 7 bases from J, leaving 10 bases between. Germline loops: CDR1 MNHEY, CDR2 SVGAGI. CDR3 coding DNA: TGTGCCAGCAGTTACTCCGGCGGTTCGAATGAGCAGTTCTTC. This gives the protein CASSYSGGSNEQFF.

The V gene is TRBV29-1, the J gene TRBJ1-1, with 8 bases that match TRBD1. The CDR3 spans 13 residues. With V trimmed by 7 bases and J by 3 bases, 7 bases remained unmatched. Germline CDR1 and CDR2: SQVTM and ANQGSEA. As DNA, the CDR3 is TGCAGCGCATGGACAGGGAGGGACACTGAAGCTTTCTTT. It yields the protein CSAWTGRDTEAFF.

Details on this clonotype: Being one base from a much bigger clone, this may be a read error. V is TRBV19 and J is TRBJ1-2; D ambiguous. The CDR3 runs to 11 residues. Germline V gene lookup returns CDR1 LNHDA and CDR2 SQIVND (reference sequence). Trimming took 5 bases from V and 9 from J, leaving 10 bases between them. The CDR3 here is CASSSGWCYTF. The CDR3 DNA is TGTGCCAGTAGTTCCGGGTGGTGCTACACCTTC.

The chain uses TRBV27 and TRBJ2-7, with 10 bases aligning to TRBD1. The CDR3 is 14 amino acids. The J segment lost 6 bases and the V segment lost 5 bases, leaving 7 bases of the junction unmatched. Germline V gives CDR1 MNHEY, CDR2 SMNVEV (reference sequence). CDR3: CASSPAGTGAEQYF. The CDR3 nucleotides are TGTGCCAGCAGTCCCGCCGGGACAGGGGCCGAGCAGTACTTC.

This clonotype qualifies as medium-sized (0.01 to 0.1%). The chain is built from TRBV27 and TRBJ1-4, with D perhaps matching TRBD1 (6 bases). Trimming shortened V by 4 bases and J by 6 bases, and 24 bases separated the two germline ends. This CDR3 region has 18 residues. Per the germline V gene, CDR1 is MNHEY and CDR2 is SMNVEV (reference sequence). The CDR3 DNA reads TGTGCCAGCAGTTCAAAAGGGCCTACAGGGTATGCTCATGAAAAACTGTTTTTT. Translating gives CASSSKGPTGYAHEKLFF.